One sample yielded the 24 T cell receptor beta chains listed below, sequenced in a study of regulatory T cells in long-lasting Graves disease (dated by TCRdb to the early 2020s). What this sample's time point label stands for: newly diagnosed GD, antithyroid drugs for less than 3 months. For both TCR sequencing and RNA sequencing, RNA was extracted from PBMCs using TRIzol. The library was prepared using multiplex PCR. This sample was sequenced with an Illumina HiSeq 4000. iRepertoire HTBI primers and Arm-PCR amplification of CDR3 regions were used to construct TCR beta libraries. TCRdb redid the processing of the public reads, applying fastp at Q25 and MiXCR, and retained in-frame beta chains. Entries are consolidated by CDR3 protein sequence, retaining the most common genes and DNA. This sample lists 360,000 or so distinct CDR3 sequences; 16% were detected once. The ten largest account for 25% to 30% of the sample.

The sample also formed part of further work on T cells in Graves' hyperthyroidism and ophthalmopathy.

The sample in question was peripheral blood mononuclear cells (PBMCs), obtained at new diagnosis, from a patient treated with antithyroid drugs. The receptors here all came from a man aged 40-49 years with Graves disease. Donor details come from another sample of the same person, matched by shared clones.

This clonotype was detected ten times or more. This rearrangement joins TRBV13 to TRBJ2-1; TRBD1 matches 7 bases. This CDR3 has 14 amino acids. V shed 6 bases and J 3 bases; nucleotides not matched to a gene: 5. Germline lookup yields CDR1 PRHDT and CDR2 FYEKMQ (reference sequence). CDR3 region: CASRRGGLYNEQFF. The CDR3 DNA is TGTGCCAGCAGGCGAGGGGGCCTCTACAATGAGCAGTTCTTC.

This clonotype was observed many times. Written as DNA, the CDR3 is TGCAGTGCTAGAGATAGGTCCGGGGGAAGCAATCAGCCCCAGCATTTT. This encodes CSARDRSGGSNQPQHF. The chain carries TRBV20-1 and TRBJ1-5; D is perhaps TRBD1 (5 bases). The V gene's germline CDR1 is DFQATT and CDR2 SNEGSKA (reference sequence). This CDR3 is 16 amino acids long. Between the trimmed V and J ends, which lost 0 bases and 1 base, there was a span of 13 bases.

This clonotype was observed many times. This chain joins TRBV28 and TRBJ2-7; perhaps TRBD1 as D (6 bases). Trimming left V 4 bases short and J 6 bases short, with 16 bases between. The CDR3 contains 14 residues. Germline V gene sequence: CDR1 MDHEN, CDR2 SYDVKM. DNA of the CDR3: TGTGCCAGCAGTTCACCTGGGGGCGTCGGCGAGCAGTACTTC. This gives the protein CASSSPGGVGEQYF.

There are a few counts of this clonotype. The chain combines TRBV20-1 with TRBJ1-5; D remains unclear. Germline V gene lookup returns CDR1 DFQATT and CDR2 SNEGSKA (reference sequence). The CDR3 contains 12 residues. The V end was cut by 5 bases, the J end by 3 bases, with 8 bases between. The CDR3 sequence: CSAEPHNQPQHF. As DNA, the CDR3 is TGCAGTGCTGAACCCCACAATCAGCCCCAGCATTTT.

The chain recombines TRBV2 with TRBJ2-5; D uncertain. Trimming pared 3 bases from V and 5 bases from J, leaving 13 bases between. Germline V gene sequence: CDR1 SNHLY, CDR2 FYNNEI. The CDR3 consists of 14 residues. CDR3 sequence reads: CASSEFVSGETQYF. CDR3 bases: TGTGCCAGCAGTGAGTTCGTGAGTGGTGAGACCCAGTACTTC.

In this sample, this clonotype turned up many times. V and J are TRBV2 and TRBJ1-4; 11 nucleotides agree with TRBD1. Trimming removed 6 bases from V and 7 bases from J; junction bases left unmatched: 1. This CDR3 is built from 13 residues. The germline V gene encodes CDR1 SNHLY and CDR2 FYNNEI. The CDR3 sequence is CASSGQGAEKLFF. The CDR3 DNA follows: TGTGCCAGCAGCGGACAGGGGGCTGAAAAACTGTTTTTT. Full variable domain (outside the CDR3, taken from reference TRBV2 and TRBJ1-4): EPEVTQTPSHQVTQMGQEVILRCVPISNHLYFYWYRQILGQKVEFLVSFYNNEISEKSEIFDDQFSVERPDGSNFTLKIRSTKLEDSAMYFCASSGQGAEKLFFGSGTQLSVL.

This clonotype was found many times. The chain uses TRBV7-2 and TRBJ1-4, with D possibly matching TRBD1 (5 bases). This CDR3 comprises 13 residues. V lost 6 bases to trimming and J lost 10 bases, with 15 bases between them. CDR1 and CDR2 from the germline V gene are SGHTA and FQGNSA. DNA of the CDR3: TGTGCCAGCAGTCCCGACAAGGGGCGAAAACTGTTTTTT. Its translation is CASSPDKGRKLFF.

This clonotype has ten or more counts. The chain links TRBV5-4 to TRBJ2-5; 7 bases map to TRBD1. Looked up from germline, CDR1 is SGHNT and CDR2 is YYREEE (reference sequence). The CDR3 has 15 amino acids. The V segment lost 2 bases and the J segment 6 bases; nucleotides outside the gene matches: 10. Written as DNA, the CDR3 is TGTGCCAGCAGCTTTGGGACAGATCCTACTAAGACCCAGTACTTC. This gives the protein CASSFGTDPTKTQYF.

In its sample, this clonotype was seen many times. Here the CDR3 DNA reads TGTGCCAGCAGCGATAGCGGGGGGGCGGTAGATACGCAGTATTTT. As protein: CASSDSGGAVDTQYF. V usage is TRBV11-2 and J usage is TRBJ2-3; 11 bases line up with TRBD2. This CDR3 is built from 15 residues. CDR1 is SGHAT and CDR2 is FQNNGV in the germline V gene. V was pared by 5 bases and J by 5 bases, with 6 bases of the junction left unmatched.

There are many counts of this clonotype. CDR3 in amino acids: CASSSRSLYEQYF. CDR3 nucleotide sequence: TGTGCCAGCAGCTCGCGTAGTTTGTACGAGCAGTACTTC. The chain uses TRBV7-2 and TRBJ2-7; no definite D call. The CDR3 is made up of 13 amino acids. Germline assignment: CDR1 SGHTA and CDR2 FQGNSA. Trimming cost V 4 bases and J 4 bases, with 11 bases left between them.

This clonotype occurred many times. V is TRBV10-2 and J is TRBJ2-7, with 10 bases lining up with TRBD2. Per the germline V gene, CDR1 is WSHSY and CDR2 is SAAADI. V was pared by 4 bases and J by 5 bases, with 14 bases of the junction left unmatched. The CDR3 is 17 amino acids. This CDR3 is CASSGTGGLAGENEQYF. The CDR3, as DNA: TGCGCCAGCAGTGGTACGGGCGGCCTAGCGGGGGAAAACGAGCAGTACTTC.

CDR3 DNA sequence: TGCAGCGTTGTTCGTCGGGACACGGGTACGCAGTATTTT. Its translation: CSVVRRDTGTQYF. The chain joins TRBV29-1 to TRBJ2-3; possibly TRBD1 for D (6 bases). This CDR3 spans 13 amino acids. CDR1 and CDR2 (germline): SQVTM, ANQGSEA. V was shortened by 4 bases and J by 8 bases, with 16 bases between the two germline ends.

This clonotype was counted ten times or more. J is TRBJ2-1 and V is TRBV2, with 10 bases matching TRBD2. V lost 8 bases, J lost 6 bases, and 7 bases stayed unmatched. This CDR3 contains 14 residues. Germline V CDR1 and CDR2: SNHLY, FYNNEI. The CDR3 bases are TGTGCCAGCGATCTAGCGGGGGTGGGCAATGAGCAGTTCTTC. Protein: CASDLAGVGNEQFF.

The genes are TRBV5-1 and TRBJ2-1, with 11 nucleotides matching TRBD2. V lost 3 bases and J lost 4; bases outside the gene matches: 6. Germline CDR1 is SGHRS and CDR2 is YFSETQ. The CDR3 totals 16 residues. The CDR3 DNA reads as TGCGCCAGCAGCTCAAAACTAGCGGGAGAATACAATGAGCAGTTCTTC. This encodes CASSSKLAGEYNEQFF.

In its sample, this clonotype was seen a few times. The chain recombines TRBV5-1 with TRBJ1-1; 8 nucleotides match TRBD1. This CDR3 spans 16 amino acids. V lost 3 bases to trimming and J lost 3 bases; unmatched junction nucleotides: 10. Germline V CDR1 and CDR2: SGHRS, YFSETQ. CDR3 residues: CASSSLLDREHTEAFF. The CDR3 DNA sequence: TGCGCCAGCAGCTCTTTATTGGACAGGGAGCACACTGAAGCTTTCTTT.

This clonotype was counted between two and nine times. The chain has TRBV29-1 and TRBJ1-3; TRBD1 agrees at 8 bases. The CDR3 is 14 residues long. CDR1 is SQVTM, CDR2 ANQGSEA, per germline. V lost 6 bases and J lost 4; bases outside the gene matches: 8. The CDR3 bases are TGCAGCGTAAGGACAGGGAATTTGGGAAACACCATATATTTT. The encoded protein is CSVRTGNLGNTIYF.

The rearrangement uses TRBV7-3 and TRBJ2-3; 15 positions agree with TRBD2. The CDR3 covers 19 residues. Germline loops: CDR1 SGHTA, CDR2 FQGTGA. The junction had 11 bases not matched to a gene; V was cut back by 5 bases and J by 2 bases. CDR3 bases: TGTGCCAGCAGCCTACGGGGACTAGCGGGGGGCAGCCACACAGATACGCAGTATTTT. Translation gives CASSLRGLAGGSHTDTQYF.

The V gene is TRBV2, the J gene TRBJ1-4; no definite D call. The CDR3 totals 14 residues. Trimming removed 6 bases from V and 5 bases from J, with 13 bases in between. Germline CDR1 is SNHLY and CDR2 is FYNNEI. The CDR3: CASRRGRSNEKLFF. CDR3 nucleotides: TGTGCCAGCAGAAGAGGACGTTCAAATGAAAAACTGTTTTTT.

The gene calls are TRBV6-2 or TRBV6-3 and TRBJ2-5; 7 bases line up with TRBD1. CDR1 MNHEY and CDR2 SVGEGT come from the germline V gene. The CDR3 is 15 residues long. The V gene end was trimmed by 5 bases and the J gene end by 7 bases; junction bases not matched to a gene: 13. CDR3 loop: CASSDATGVYGTQYF. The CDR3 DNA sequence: TGTGCCAGCAGTGACGCAACAGGGGTTTACGGGACCCAGTACTTC.

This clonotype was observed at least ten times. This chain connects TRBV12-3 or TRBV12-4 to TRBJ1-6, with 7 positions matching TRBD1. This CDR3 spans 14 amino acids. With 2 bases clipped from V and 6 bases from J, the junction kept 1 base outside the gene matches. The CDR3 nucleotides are TGTGCCAGCAGTTTAAGACAGGGTAATTCACCCCTCCACTTT. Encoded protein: CASSLRQGNSPLHF.

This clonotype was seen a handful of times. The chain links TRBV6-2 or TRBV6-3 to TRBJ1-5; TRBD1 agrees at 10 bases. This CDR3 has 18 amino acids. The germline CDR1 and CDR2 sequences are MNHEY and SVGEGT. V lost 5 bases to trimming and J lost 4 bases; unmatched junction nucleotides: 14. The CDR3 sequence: CASSEGIWDRGSNQPQHF. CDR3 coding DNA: TGTGCCAGCAGTGAAGGGATTTGGGACAGGGGATCAAATCAGCCCCAGCATTTT.

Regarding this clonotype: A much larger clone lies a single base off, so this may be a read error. The CDR3 nucleotides are TGCAGCGTTGCCTTGACTCCCTACGAGCAGTGCTTC. Encoded protein: CSVALTPYEQCF. This sequence joins TRBV29-1 and TRBJ2-7; D is ambiguous. Germline V gives CDR1 SQVTM, CDR2 ANQGSEA. The CDR3 is 12 residues long.

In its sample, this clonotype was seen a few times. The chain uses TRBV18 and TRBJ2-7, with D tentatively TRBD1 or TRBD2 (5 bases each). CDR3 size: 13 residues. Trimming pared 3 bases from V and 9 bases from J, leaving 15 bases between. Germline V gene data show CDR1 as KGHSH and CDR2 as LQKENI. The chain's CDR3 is CASSPTEGPGQYF. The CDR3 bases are TGTGCCAGCTCACCTACTGAGGGACCAGGGCAGTACTTC.

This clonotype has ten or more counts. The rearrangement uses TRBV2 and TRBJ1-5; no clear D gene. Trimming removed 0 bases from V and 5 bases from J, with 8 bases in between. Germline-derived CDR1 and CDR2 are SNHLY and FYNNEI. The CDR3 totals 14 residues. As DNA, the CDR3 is TGTGCCAGCAGTGAAGCGCTTGGGGATCAGCCCCAGCATTTT. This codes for CASSEALGDQPQHF. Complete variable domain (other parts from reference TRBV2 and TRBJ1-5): EPEVTQTPSHQVTQMGQEVILRCVPISNHLYFYWYRQILGQKVEFLVSFYNNEISEKSEIFDDQFSVERPDGSNFTLKIRSTKLEDSAMYFCASSEALGDQPQHFGDGTRLSIL.